One and the same sample provided the 7 T cell receptor beta chains below, sequenced in a study of T cell responses to AZD1222 COVID-19 vaccine. Only in-frame clones appear in the TCRdb table, and some are missing; sequencing was by immunoSEQ multiplex PCR. This sample has 100,000 or so clones, with around 95% found just once. Sequences were derived from peripheral blood, sampled on day 0 of AZD1222 vaccination. These receptors came from an adult in good health.

As concerns this clone: Mismatch with germline at one junction end may stem from a read error. The chain couples TRBV28 to TRBJ2-7; D possibly corresponds to TRBD1 (6 bases). This CDR3 has 10 residues. Germline CDR1 and CDR2: MDHEN and SYDVKM. CDR3 nucleotides: TGTGCCAGCAGTGGGACACTACATACGTTC. Its protein product is CASSGTLHTF.

V gene TRBV5-1 combines with J gene TRBJ1-1; D is ambiguous. Looked up from germline, CDR1 is SGHRS and CDR2 is YFSETQ. V gave up 3 bases and J gave up 4 bases, with 13 bases separating them. The CDR3 loop spans 14 amino acids. CDR3 sequence reads: CASSYEREFTEAFF. DNA of the CDR3: TGCGCCAGCAGCTACGAACGCGAATTCACTGAAGCTTTCTTT. Full variable domain (missing parts from reference TRBV5-1 and TRBJ1-1): KAGVTQTPRYLIKTRGQQVTLSCSPISGHRSVSWYQQTPGQGLQFLFEYFSETQRNKGNFPGRFSGRQFSNSRSEMNVSTLELGDSALYLCASSYEREFTEAFFGQGTRLTVV.

This CDR3 reads CASSESLATNEKLFF. Here the CDR3 DNA reads TGTGCCAGCAGTGAATCATTAGCAACTAATGAAAAACTGTTTTTT. V usage is TRBV2 and J usage is TRBJ1-4; the D is unclear. Trimming cost V 2 bases and J 0 bases, with 7 bases left between them. Germline CDR1 SNHLY, CDR2 FYNNEI. This CDR3 comprises 15 residues.

The chain joins TRBV9 to TRBJ1-2; the D is unclear. Germline CDR1 SGDLS, CDR2 YYNGEE. The CDR3 is 15 amino acids. V shed 4 bases and J shed 5 bases, with 18 bases lying between them. The CDR3 spells CASSLSPGGRYGYTF. CDR3 coding DNA: TGTGCCAGCAGCCTGAGTCCAGGAGGAAGGTATGGCTACACCTTC.

The genes are TRBV9 and TRBJ2-3, with 8 bases matching TRBD2. V was clipped by 2 bases and J by 3 bases; unmatched bases: 5. CDR1 and CDR2 from the germline V gene are SGDLS and YYNGEE. The CDR3 covers 15 residues. The CDR3 region is CASSVGTRLTDTQYF. Written as DNA, the CDR3 is TGTGCCAGCAGCGTTGGGACTAGACTTACAGATACGCAGTATTTT.

V and J are TRBV2 and TRBJ1-2; D not certain. Germline CDR1 SNHLY, CDR2 FYNNEI. Trimming pared 1 base from V and 8 bases from J, leaving 8 bases between. The length of the CDR3 is 12 residues. The CDR3 nucleotides read TGTGCCAGCAGTGAAGGGAGGGTGGGCTACACCTTC. Translated: CASSEGRVGYTF.

This chain uses TRBV7-2 with TRBJ1-1; no clear D gene. Germline CDR1 reads SGHTA; CDR2 reads FQGNSA. V lost 11 bases to trimming and J lost 0 bases, with 13 bases between them. This CDR3 contains 13 residues. This CDR3 reads CAFQDIMNTEAFF. The CDR3 region has the DNA TGTGCCTTTCAGGATATTATGAACACTGAAGCTTTCTTT.